Each of the 27 T cell receptor beta chains below was sequenced from the same sample in a study of cytomegalovirus exposure and HLA in healthy donors. The PCR contained 60 Vbeta and 13 Jbeta primers. Assay used: immunoSEQ multiplex PCR; TCRdb lists only in-frame clones, some missing. The table lists 100,000 to 150,000 clones, over 60% of them singletons, with about 1.6% in the top ten. The specimen was PBMCs. Every receptor here comes from a man aged 18 to 35 in good health and CMV-seronegative.

The rearrangement joins TRBV30 to TRBJ2-7, with D possibly being TRBD1 (5 bases). Looked up from germline, CDR1 is GTSNPN and CDR2 is SVGIG (reference sequence). V lost 5 bases and J 3 bases, leaving 17 bases between the germline ends. This CDR3 region has 14 residues. CDR3 region: CAWGQGIGFYEQYF. In DNA, the CDR3 is TGTGCCTGGGGTCAGGGTATCGGATTCTACGAGCAGTACTTC.

This chain's CDR3 is CASTLSGNTIYF. The DNA for the CDR3 is TGTGCCAGCACCCTCTCTGGAAACACCATATATTTT. The chain combines TRBV6-1 with TRBJ1-3; D is undetermined. Trimming left V 7 bases short and J 0 bases short, with 4 bases between. CDR1 MNHNS and CDR2 SASEGT come from the germline V gene. The CDR3 extends over 12 amino acids.

The V call is TRBV7-3, the J call TRBJ1-2, with 8 bases that match TRBD1. Germline assignment: CDR1 SGHTA and CDR2 FQGTGA. J gave up 7 bases and V 2 bases, and 6 bases lay outside the gene matches. The CDR3 has 14 amino acids. Here the CDR3 reads CASSLWQGAGGYTF. The DNA for the CDR3 is TGTGCCAGCAGCTTATGGCAGGGGGCAGGTGGCTACACCTTC.

This chain links TRBV27 with TRBJ2-3, with TRBD1 matching 8 bases. The CDR3 covers 15 residues. Germline V gives CDR1 MNHEY, CDR2 SMNVEV (reference sequence). With 4 bases clipped from V and 7 bases from J, the junction kept 10 bases outside the gene matches. In nucleotides, the CDR3 is TGTGCCAGCAGTTCCGACAGGGGAAGATTGTATACGCAGTATTTT. This codes for CASSSDRGRLYTQYF.

The chain carries TRBV7-9 and TRBJ2-1, with 10 positions matching TRBD1. V was clipped by 8 bases and J by 6 bases; unmatched bases: 10. The CDR3 is 15 residues long. CDR1 is SEHNR and CDR2 is FQNEAQ in the germline V gene (reference sequence). CDR3 nucleotides: TGTGCCAGCCAGCTTTCCGGGACAGGGGTCAATGAGCAGTTCTTC. It yields the protein CASQLSGTGVNEQFF.

The V gene is TRBV10-3, the J gene TRBJ1-1; D not resolved. Germline V lookup: CDR1 ENHRY, CDR2 SYGVKD. V was cut by 2 bases and J by 4 bases, with 17 bases left in between. CDR3 length: 16 amino acids. This CDR3 is CAISEPSSGPGTEAFF. CDR3 sequence (DNA): TGTGCCATCAGTGAGCCTTCGTCAGGTCCAGGCACTGAAGCTTTCTTT.

The J gene is TRBJ1-2, the V gene TRBV28, with a weak D call TRBD1 (6 bases). The germline V gene encodes CDR1 MDHEN and CDR2 SYDVKM. The CDR3 has 15 amino acids. The V end lost 5 bases, the J end lost 4 bases, and 17 bases lay between the germline ends. CDR3 DNA sequence: TGTGCCAGCAGTCCACGGCACAGGGCGCCCTATGGCTACACCTTC. Residues: CASSPRHRAPYGYTF.

The V and J genes are TRBV9 and TRBJ1-2; D is possibly TRBD1 (6 bases). Trimming took off 6 bases at V and 4 bases at J, with 13 bases between the two ends. Germline V gene sequence: CDR1 SGDLS, CDR2 YYNGEE. The CDR3 runs 13 residues. The chain's CDR3 is CASTQTGTYGYTF. Written as DNA, the CDR3 is TGTGCCAGCACCCAAACAGGGACCTATGGCTACACCTTC.

This chain uses TRBV10-3 with TRBJ1-4; no definite D call. CDR3 length: 18 residues. Germline assignment: CDR1 ENHRY and CDR2 SYGVKD. Trimming removed 2 bases from V and 0 bases from J, with 16 bases in between. DNA of the CDR3: TGTGCCATCAGTGAGCTAGATGGCAGATCTGCAACTAATGAAAAACTGTTTTTT. This codes for CAISELDGRSATNEKLFF.

This chain connects TRBV30 to TRBJ2-3, with D hard to call. Germline CDR1 and CDR2: GTSNPN and SVGIG (reference sequence). V lost 4 bases, J lost 1 base, and 9 bases lay in between. This CDR3 has 13 amino acids. Here the CDR3 reads CAWTQGGTDTQYF. CDR3 bases: TGTGCCTGGACTCAAGGAGGCACAGATACGCAGTATTTT.

This clone was found a few times. V is TRBV6-6 and J is TRBJ2-5; a possible D gene is TRBD2 (7 bases). The V gene lost 5 bases and the J gene lost 3 bases, with 16 bases spanning the gap. This CDR3 has 15 residues. Germline CDR1 and CDR2: MNHNY and SVGAGI (reference sequence). The CDR3 coding sequence is TGTGCCAGCAGTACGGGGGGCTTAAGGAAAGAGACCCAGTACTTC. It is translated as CASSTGGLRKETQYF.

The chain uses TRBV28 and TRBJ2-7; TRBD2 might be the D (5 bases). With 7 bases removed from V and 2 bases from J, the gap between germline ends came to 12 bases. CDR3 length equals 13 residues. Germline V lookup: CDR1 MDHEN, CDR2 SYDVKM. As DNA, the CDR3 is TGTGCCAGCAAGTATGGACTGACCTACGAGCAGTACTTC. This sequence encodes CASKYGLTYEQYF.

This chain connects TRBV11-2 to TRBJ2-7, with D perhaps matching TRBD1 (5 bases). Germline V gene lookup returns CDR1 SGHAT and CDR2 FQNNGV. Trimming pared 5 bases from V and 5 bases from J, leaving 13 bases between. CDR3 size: 13 residues. DNA of the CDR3: TGTGCCAGCAGCCTCTGGGGCCGAGACGAGCAGTACTTC. It yields the protein CASSLWGRDEQYF.

In this sample, this clone turned up once. The CDR3 DNA reads TGTGCCAGCCAGACAGGGAATAGCAATCAGCCCCAGCATTTT. Translation gives CASQTGNSNQPQHF. The chain carries TRBV2 and TRBJ1-5; 7 positions agree with TRBD1. The trim removed 8 bases at V and 0 bases at J, leaving 4 bases unmatched. CDR1 and CDR2 from the germline V gene are SNHLY and FYNNEI. The CDR3 covers 14 residues.

The chain links TRBV12-5 to TRBJ1-5; D is possibly TRBD1 (6 bases). This CDR3 has 18 residues. CDR1 and CDR2 (germline): LGHNT, FRNRAP. The ends were cut back, 2 bases at V and 0 bases at J, with 17 bases in the middle. DNA for the CDR3: TGTGCTAGTGGTTTGACAGGGAGTAAATTTTATAGCAATCAGCCCCAGCATTTT. Amino acid sequence: CASGLTGSKFYSNQPQHF.

This chain uses TRBV27 with TRBJ2-3; 7 nucleotides align to TRBD2. The CDR3 length is 14 residues. The junction had 3 bases not matched to a gene; V was cut back by 2 bases and J by 4 bases. The V gene's germline CDR1 is MNHEY and CDR2 SMNVEV (reference sequence). In DNA form, the CDR3 reads TGTGCCAGCAGTTTAGGACTAGTTGCAGATACGCAGTATTTT. Translated, it gives CASSLGLVADTQYF.

The sample holds one count of this clone. Mismatch with germline at one junction end may stem from a read error. The sample has other DNA sequences that encode this CDR3 too. The chain links TRBV6-6 to TRBJ2-2; D is possibly TRBD2 (6 bases). The CDR3 length is 13 residues. Per the germline V gene, CDR1 is MNHNY and CDR2 is SVGAGI (reference sequence). DNA of the CDR3: TGTGCCAGCACCCCAGGGAGGACCGGGGAGTTGTTTTTT. It translates to CASTPGRTGELFF.

Notes on this clone: At one boundary the junction diverges from the germline segment, which might be a read error. The V call is TRBV27, the J call TRBJ1-2; TRBD1 aligns across 7 bases. Germline assignment: CDR1 MNHEY and CDR2 SMNVEV (reference sequence). This CDR3 is 12 amino acids long. The CDR3 region has the DNA TGTGCCAGCCGCGACAGGGTGGTCGGCTACCCCTTC. It specifies CASRDRVVGYPF.

The chain joins TRBV7-9 to TRBJ2-7; TRBD2 matches 11 bases. The germline CDR1 and CDR2 sequences are SEHNR and FQNEAQ (reference sequence). This CDR3 has 14 amino acids. After removal of 5 bases from V and 5 bases from J, the junction contained 5 bases not matched to a gene. For the CDR3, the DNA is TGTGCCAGCAGCATACCGACTAGCGGGAACGAGCAGTACTTC. Protein: CASSIPTSGNEQYF.

This chain connects TRBV5-1 to TRBJ2-2; 7 nucleotides agree with TRBD2. The V gene end was trimmed by 5 bases and the J gene end by 6 bases; junction bases not matched to a gene: 4. The germline gives CDR1 SGHRS, CDR2 YFSETQ. This CDR3 is built from 13 residues. CDR3 DNA sequence: TGCGCCAGCAGTGGCCGGGAGGCCGGGGAGCTGTTTTTT. Translation gives CASSGREAGELFF.

The V call is TRBV2, the J call TRBJ2-7; 11 bases line up with TRBD2. V trimming: 4 bases; J trimming: 4 bases; junction bases outside the gene matches: 6. The CDR3 length is 15 residues. CDR1 is SNHLY and CDR2 is FYNNEI in the germline V gene. In DNA, the CDR3 is TGTGCCAGCAGTGTACGACTAGCGGGGACGTACGAGCAGTACTTC. This sequence encodes CASSVRLAGTYEQYF.

The rearrangement links TRBV15 to TRBJ2-7; D is undetermined. CDR1 and CDR2 (germline): LNHNV, YYDKDF (reference sequence). This CDR3 has 11 residues. Trimming cost V 11 bases and J 3 bases, with 11 bases left between them. The DNA for the CDR3 is TGTGCCTCTTCGCGCGGCTACGAGCAGTACTTC. It is translated as CASSRGYEQYF.

The chain has TRBV28 and TRBJ1-5; a weak D match, TRBD1 (5 bases). Germline values: CDR1 MDHEN, CDR2 SYDVKM. V was clipped by 2 bases and J by 3 bases, with 11 bases between them. This CDR3 has 15 residues. The CDR3: CASSLRQTHNQPQHF. The CDR3 DNA sequence: TGTGCCAGCAGTTTAAGACAGACCCACAATCAGCCCCAGCATTTT.

The J gene is TRBJ2-7, the V gene TRBV27; 11 bases line up with TRBD1. Germline V gene lookup returns CDR1 MNHEY and CDR2 SMNVEV (reference sequence). V trimming: 1 base; J trimming: 4 bases; junction bases outside the gene matches: 3. The CDR3 is 15 residues long. The CDR3 nucleotides read TGTGCCAGCAGTTTATTGGGGACAGGGGGGTACGAGCAGTACTTC. Translation gives CASSLLGTGGYEQYF.

The sample holds a few counts of this clone. The J gene is TRBJ2-7, the V gene TRBV6-5, with 11 bases aligning to TRBD2. The CDR3 length is 13 residues. Germline CDR1 and CDR2: MNHEY and SVGAGI. With 2 bases clipped from V and 10 bases from J, the junction kept 4 bases outside the gene matches. The CDR3 is CASSYGTSGLQYF. In nucleotides, the CDR3 is TGTGCCAGCAGTTACGGGACTAGCGGTCTTCAGTACTTC.

This clone occurred a few times. The rearrangement joins TRBV28 to TRBJ1-5; no definite D call. CDR1 MDHEN and CDR2 SYDVKM come from the germline V gene. Trimming took off 10 bases at V and 4 bases at J, with 14 bases between the two ends. CDR3 length: 13 amino acids. The CDR3 DNA reads as TGTGCCACCAACCCTCAAACAAATCAGCCCCAGCATTTT. It codes for CATNPQTNQPQHF.

This clone was counted only a few times. The genes are TRBV10-1 and TRBJ2-2; tentative D call: TRBD2 (6 bases). Germline V gene sequence: CDR1 WNHNN, CDR2 SYGVQD (reference sequence). V gave up 2 bases and J gave up 4 bases, with 17 bases separating them. The CDR3 sequence is 17 residues long. This chain's CDR3 is CASSERRLGTPTGELFF. Written as DNA, the CDR3 is TGCGCCAGCAGTGAGAGACGCCTTGGGACTCCCACCGGGGAGCTGTTTTTT.